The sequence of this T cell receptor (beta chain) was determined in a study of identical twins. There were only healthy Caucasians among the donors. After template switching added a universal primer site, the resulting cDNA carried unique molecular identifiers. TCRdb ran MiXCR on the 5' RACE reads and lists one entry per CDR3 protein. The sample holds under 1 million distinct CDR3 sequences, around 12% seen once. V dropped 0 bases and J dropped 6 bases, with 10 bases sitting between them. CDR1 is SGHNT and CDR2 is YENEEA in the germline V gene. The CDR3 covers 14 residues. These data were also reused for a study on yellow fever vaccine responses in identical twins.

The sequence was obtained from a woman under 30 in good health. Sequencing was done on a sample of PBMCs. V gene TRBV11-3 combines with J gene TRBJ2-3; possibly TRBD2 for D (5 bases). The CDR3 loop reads CASSLDGPSDTQYF. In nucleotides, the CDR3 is TGTGCCAGCAGCTTAGATGGGCCTAGCGATACGCAGTATTTT.